The entry that follows covers one T cell receptor (beta chain) sequence. Its target is unknown. This sample was taken from a study of radiotherapy plus CTLA-4 blockade in lung cancer. Study in general: Disease control was achieved by around 30% of patients, and objective responses by more than 15%. The study's findings and limits: Clones derived from tumor TCRs expanded in blood after radiotherapy plus ipilimumab. Early blood T cell clone changes and increased post-radiation serum interferon-beta were reportedly the strongest response predictors.

Germline CDR1 is LNHDA and CDR2 is SQIVND (reference sequence). This CDR3 contains 13 residues. V was pared by 6 bases and J by 2 bases, with 11 bases between. Patients with chemo-refractory metastatic non-small-cell lung cancer received focal radiation plus CTLA-4 blockade with ipilimumab. TCRdb's table, derived via immunoSEQ multiplex PCR, lists solely in-frame clones and lacks some. The table lists about 120,000 clones, 85% to 90% of them singletons, with under 8% in the top ten. The rearrangement uses TRBV19 and TRBJ2-7, with D possibly being TRBD1 (5 bases). The source is a human donor with non-small cell lung cancer that progressed on radiotherapy plus ipilimumab. This specimen was peripheral blood, taken from a patient treated with radiotherapy plus ipilimumab. DNA of the CDR3: TGTGCCAGTAGACAGGCTGGGACCTACGAGCAGTACTTC. It encodes CASRQAGTYEQYF.